The 12 T cell receptor beta chains reported below all come from one sample, sequenced in a study of T cell responses to AZD1222 COVID-19 vaccine. The repertoire was sequenced with immunoSEQ multiplex PCR; TCRdb's copy has only in-frame clones and lacks some. The sample has approximately 140,000 clones; around 93% are singletons. Sequenced here: peripheral blood, sampled on day 0 of AZD1222 vaccination. These receptors were obtained from an adult in good health.

The chain links TRBV7-8 to TRBJ2-3; D perhaps matches TRBD2 (6 bases). Germline CDR1 and CDR2: SGHVS and FQNEAQ. The length of the CDR3 is 14 residues. V shed 4 bases and J shed 5 bases, with 13 bases lying between them. The CDR3 DNA follows: TGTGCCAGCAGCTCGGGCCTGGGGGGAGATACGCAGTATTTT. This sequence encodes CASSSGLGGDTQYF.

V gene TRBV6-5 combines with J gene TRBJ2-7; no firm D call. The CDR3 has 13 amino acids. Trimming pared 5 bases from V and 5 bases from J, leaving 13 bases between. Germline V gene lookup returns CDR1 MNHEY and CDR2 SVGAGI. The CDR3 loop is CASSTPRFHEQYF. The CDR3, as DNA: TGTGCCAGCAGTACACCGCGGTTCCACGAGCAGTACTTC.

The chain joins TRBV25-1 to TRBJ1-1; D might be TRBD1 (6 bases). The germline V gene has CDR1 MGHDK and CDR2 SYGVNS. V gave up 4 bases and J gave up 5 bases, with 17 bases separating them. The CDR3 is 15 amino acids. The CDR3 region has the DNA TGTGCCAGCAGTGCAAACAGGGAGGGTAGAACTGAAGCTTTCTTT. Translating gives CASSANREGRTEAFF.

The V call is TRBV5-6, the J call TRBJ2-1; D assignment may be TRBD1 or TRBD2 (5 bases each). The V end was cut by 2 bases, the J end by 7 bases, with 10 bases between. Looked up from germline, CDR1 is SGHDT and CDR2 is YYEEEE. The CDR3 length is 13 residues. The CDR3 is CASSLWGRNEQFF. CDR3 nucleotide sequence: TGTGCCAGCAGCTTATGGGGGAGAAATGAGCAGTTCTTC.

The chain combines TRBV11-2 with TRBJ2-3; tentative D call: TRBD2 (6 bases). V lost 5 bases, J lost 4 bases, and 7 bases lay in between. Per germline, CDR1 SGHAT and CDR2 FQNNGV. The CDR3 length is 12 residues. The CDR3 DNA follows: TGTGCCAGCAGCCTAGCGTCAGATACGCAGTATTTT. This codes for CASSLASDTQYF.

The gene calls are TRBV7-9 and TRBJ1-4; D not certain. The CDR3 runs 11 residues. The germline V gene encodes CDR1 SEHNR and CDR2 FQNEAQ (reference sequence). V was pared by 5 bases and J by 8 bases, with 6 bases between. CDR3 nucleotides: TGTGCCAGCAGCGCACAGGAAAAACTGTTTTTT. Its protein product is CASSAQEKLFF. Supplemented by reference TRBV7-9 and TRBJ1-4, the full variable domain reads DTGVSQNPRHKITKRGQNVTFRCDPISEHNRLYWYRQTLGQGPEFLTYFQNEAQLEKSRLLSDRFSAERPKGSFSTLEIQRTEQGDSAMYLCASSAQEKLFFGSGTQLSVL.

The rearrangement uses TRBV21-1 and TRBJ2-5; the D call in the table, TRBD2, was not verified against the DNA. TRBV21-1 is a listed pseudogene. The CDR3 is 19 amino acids. CDR3 bases: TGTGCCAGCAGCCCACGGTGGACTAGCGGGGGGATCAACCAAGAGACCCAGTACTTC. It encodes CASSPRWTSGGINQETQYF.

The V call is TRBV6-6, the J call TRBJ2-7, with TRBD2 matching 12 bases. This CDR3 is 15 amino acids long. Trimming removed 5 bases from V and 0 bases from J; junction bases left unmatched: 2. Germline CDR1 is MNHNY and CDR2 is SVGAGI (reference sequence). The CDR3 loop reads CASSTSGGSSYEQYF. The DNA of the CDR3 is TGTGCCAGCAGTACTAGCGGGGGGAGCTCCTACGAGCAGTACTTC.

On this clone: This CDR3 is also generated by other DNA sequences in the sample. The CDR3: CASSMGRINEKLFF. CDR3 nucleotide sequence: TGTGCCAGTAGTATGGGGCGGATTAATGAAAAACTGTTTTTT. The V and J genes are TRBV19 and TRBJ1-4; D perhaps matches TRBD1 (5 bases). The germline V gene has CDR1 LNHDA and CDR2 SQIVND (reference sequence). This CDR3 has 14 amino acids. V was trimmed by 3 bases and J by 4 bases, leaving 9 bases between them.

The chain links TRBV5-1 to TRBJ1-1, with D tentatively TRBD1 (6 bases). This CDR3 region has 13 residues. Germline V gives CDR1 SGHRS, CDR2 YFSETQ. Trimming left V 2 bases short and J 3 bases short, with 8 bases between. The CDR3 DNA is TGCGCCAGCAGCTTCAGACAGGACACTGAAGCTTTCTTT. This codes for CASSFRQDTEAFF.

CDR3 nucleotide sequence: TGTGCCAGCAACTGGGTACGACAGCCCCAGCATTTT. It translates to CASNWVRQPQHF. J is TRBJ1-5 and V is TRBV6-5; the D is unclear. The CDR3 runs 12 residues. The germline gives CDR1 MNHEY, CDR2 SVGAGI. Trimming stripped 7 bases from V and 7 bases from J, with 11 bases between.

The V and J genes are TRBV27 and TRBJ1-1, with D maybe TRBD1 (5 bases). V was shortened by 8 bases and J by 8 bases, with 21 bases between the two germline ends. Germline lookup yields CDR1 MNHEY and CDR2 SMNVEV (reference sequence). This CDR3 comprises 14 residues. This CDR3 reads CASRPTGLKNEAFF. The CDR3, as DNA: TGTGCCAGCCGCCCCACAGGTTTAAAAAACGAAGCTTTCTTT.